The source of this T cell receptor (beta chain) is a study of blood T cell repertoires in COVID-19. TCRdb keeps only in-frame clones here, not all; method: immunoSEQ multiplex PCR. The sample holds more than 100,000 clones; roughly 89% are singletons and the top ten take roughly 18%. Germline assignment: CDR1 SGDLS and CDR2 YYNGEE. The CDR3 length is 17 residues. The trim removed 0 bases at V and 6 bases at J, leaving 11 bases unmatched. The chain has TRBV9 and TRBJ2-1; TRBD2 agrees at 8 bases. The sequenced sample consisted of peripheral blood. This TCR derives from a man aged 50 to 59 with active or convalescent COVID-19. CDR3 bases: TGTGCCAGCAGCGTAGAGGGTTTTAGCGGGGTGACCAATGAGCAGTTCTTC. Protein: CASSVEGFSGVTNEQFF.